This entry is about one T cell receptor (beta chain). In the authors' workflow: Estimation of nucleated cell counts relied on the amplification of reference gene primers. Profiling relied on immunoSEQ multiplex PCR, and the TCRdb table lists in-frame clones only, not all of them. Clone size and V and J calls were adopted from that table, with D and trimming inferred from the DNA. The sample holds around 140,000 clones; nearly 90% are singletons and the top ten take approximately 2%. V was clipped by 8 bases and J by 5 bases, with 12 bases between them. CDR3 size: 12 residues. From germline, CDR1 is MNHNY and CDR2 SVGAGI (reference sequence). These data belong to a study of blood T cell repertoires in COVID-19. About the study: Spain, Italy and the United States supplied samples that represented acute and convalescent COVID-19. T cells, B-cell-depleted T cells, or PBMCs supplied cDNA or gDNA.

The clonotype originates from a man between 65 and 85 years old with acute or convalescent COVID-19. This sequence joins TRBV6-6 and TRBJ1-1; D unclear. Specimen: peripheral blood. The CDR3 loop is CASLGGRTEAFF. The CDR3 DNA follows: TGTGCCAGCCTAGGCGGGAGGACTGAAGCTTTCTTT.